The rows below give T cell receptor beta chains drawn from one sample of a study of neoadjuvant anti-PD-1 for oral cavity cancer. Produced via immunoSEQ multiplex PCR; TCRdb's table is partial and in-frame only. The top ten hold around 2.7% of the sample, which has 55,000 to 75,000 clones, about 86% seen once. The sample here was PBMCs, taken after nivolumab (anti-PD-1) treatment. Receptors originate from a person aged 40 to 85 with oral cavity squamous cell carcinoma. CDR3s include the opening cysteine and the closing phenylalanine or tryptophan. The D gene is left open where the match is weak. The size entry is marked missing in some rows and otherwise reads once, few, many or a size class.

NA	TRBV29-1	TRBJ2-1	NA	TGCAGCGTTGGTAAGCAGTTCTTC	CSVGKQFF
TRBD1	TRBV5-1	TRBJ2-3	NA	TGCGCCAGCAGCTCCCGGGACAGCCGCACAGATACGCAGTATTTT	CASSSRDSRTDTQYF
NA	TRBV4-1	TRBJ1-3	NA	TGCGCCAGCAGCCAAGAAGAGAGAACAGACTCTGGAAACACCATATATTTT	CASSQEERTDSGNTIYF
NA	TRBV19	TRBJ2-2	NA	TGTGCCACCACAGGTTCTCACAACACCGGGGAGCTGTTTTTT	CATTGSHNTGELFF
NA	TRBV21-1	TRBJ1-2	NA	TGTGCCAGCAGCACAAGTCCGGACAGGGGGGATGGCTACACCTTC	CASSTSPDRGDGYTF
NA	TRBV9	TRBJ2-5	NA	TGTGCCAGCAGCGTAGGTAGTAGAACGGAGACCCAGTACTTC	CASSVGSRTETQYF
TRBD2	TRBV30	TRBJ2-3	few	TGTGCCTGGAGTTTTGACGGCGGGAGTGGCGCAGATACGCAGTATTTT	CAWSFDGGSGADTQYF
NA	TRBV30	TRBJ2-1	NA	TGTGCCTGGAGTCGGGACGGAAGAAATGAGCAGTTCTTC	CAWSRDGRNEQFF
TRBD1	TRBV6-1	TRBJ1-5	NA	TGTGCCAGCAGTGGGCCTTACCTAGGGACAGGGCCTAGCAATCAGCCCCAGCATTTT	CASSGPYLGTGPSNQPQHF
NA	TRBV4-1	TRBJ1-1	once	TGCGCCAGCAGCCAAGGCTGGATGAACACTGAAGCTTTCTTT	CASSQGWMNTEAFF
NA	TRBV11-2	TRBJ2-4	NA	TGTGCCAGCAGCTTAGGGGGGCAGAGAGACATTCAGTACTTC	CASSLGGQRDIQYF
NA	TRBV6-1	TRBJ1-2	once	TGTGCCAGCAGTGAAGGGTATGGCTACACCTTC	CASSEGYGYTF
TRBD1	TRBV4-2	TRBJ2-2	NA	TGTGCCAGCAGCCACGACAGGGGGCTAGGCACCGGGGAGCTGTTTTTT	CASSHDRGLGTGELFF
NA	TRBV10-3	TRBJ1-3	NA	TGTGCCATCAGTGAGTCAGGAGGGAGGAACACCATATATTTT	CAISESGGRNTIYF
NA	TRBV28	TRBJ2-5	NA	TGTGCCAGCAGTTTACTGACACCGGAGACCCAGTACTTC	CASSLLTPETQYF
TRBD1	TRBV7-2	TRBJ1-2	NA	TGTGCCAGCAGCGAACAGGGGATTGCCTATGGCTACACCTTC	CASSEQGIAYGYTF
NA	TRBV30	TRBJ1-5	NA	TGTGCCTGGAGTATAATAAATAGCAATCAGCCCCAGCATTTT	CAWSIINSNQPQHF
NA	TRBV19	TRBJ1-5	few	TGTGCCAGTAGTACCCCCGGCAGGGTAGGGCAGCCCCAGCATTTT	CASSTPGRVGQPQHF
NA	TRBV5-1	TRBJ1-5	NA	TGCGCCAGCAGCTGGGGGGCGGTGAATCAGCCCCAGCATTTT	CASSWGAVNQPQHF
NA	TRBV7-2	TRBJ2-6	NA	TGTGCCAGCAGCTTAGCAGGGTCCTCTGGGGCCAACGTCCTGACTTTC	CASSLAGSSGANVLTF
NA	TRBV4-1	TRBJ1-1	NA	TGCGCCAGCAGCCAACAGGGAAGGACTGAAGCTTTCTTT	CASSQQGRTEAFF
NA	TRBV27	TRBJ2-6	NA	TGTGCCAGCAGTTTTACTGGGGCCAACGTCCTGACTTTC	CASSFTGANVLTF
NA	TRBV19	TRBJ2-6	NA	TGTGCCAGTAGTACCACGGGACACCAAAGCTCTGGGGCCAACGTCCTGACTTTC	CASSTTGHQSSGANVLTF
TRBD1	TRBV6-1	TRBJ1-1	NA	TGTGCCAGCAGTCCCCGGGACAGGTTGGGGGCTGAAGCTTTCTTT	CASSPRDRLGAEAFF
TRBD1	TRBV6-6	TRBJ2-7	NA	TGTGCCAGCAGTTACTCGGGACAGGGGGACGAGCAGTACTTC	CASSYSGQGDEQYF
TRBD1	TRBV7-9	TRBJ2-7	few	TGTGCCAGCAGCCCACGGACAGGGGCCGAACACGAGCAGTACTTC	CASSPRTGAEHEQYF
NA	TRBV6-6	TRBJ1-1	NA	TGTGCCAGCACCTTGGACACCTCTGAAGCTTTCTTT	CASTLDTSEAFF
TRBD2	TRBV11-2	TRBJ2-7	NA	TGTGCCAGCAGCTCCCTAGCGGGATCTGGCCCCTACGAGCAGTACTTC	CASSSLAGSGPYEQYF
NA	TRBV13	TRBJ1-2	NA	TGTGCCAGCAGCCTAGGTTCGGGGGGCGAGAACTATGGCTACACCTTC	CASSLGSGGENYGYTF
NA	TRBV5-4	TRBJ2-1	NA	TGTGCCAGCAGCTTTGCAGAGGAGCAGTTCTTC	CASSFAEEQFF
TRBD1	TRBV30	TRBJ2-7	few	TGTGCCTGGAGTGTACTATTTCCGGGACAGGGGATGCGGTACTTC	CAWSVLFPGQGMRYF
NA	TRBV6-1	TRBJ2-5	NA	TGTGCCAGCAGTGTACAGCGGGAGACCCAGTACTTC	CASSVQRETQYF
TRBD1	TRBV2	TRBJ1-1	NA	TGTGCCAGCAGCGGACAGGGGAACACTGAAGCTTTCTTT	CASSGQGNTEAFF
TRBD1	TRBV5-4	TRBJ1-1	NA	TGTGCCAGCAGCCTAGGGGGCGTGAACACTGAAGCTTTCTTT	CASSLGGVNTEAFF
TRBD1	TRBV6-5	TRBJ1-1	NA	TGTGCCAGCAGTTACAAGGGGGCAAACACTGAAGCTTTCTTT	CASSYKGANTEAFF
NA	TRBV5-1	TRBJ2-3	NA	TGCGCCAGCGGGCAGGGGACGAGTACAGATACGCAGTATTTT	CASGQGTSTDTQYF
TRBD1	TRBV11-2	TRBJ1-2	NA	TGTGCCAGCCGTGACCTCGTAGGGGGCGGCTATGGCTACACCTTC	CASRDLVGGGYGYTF
NA	TRBV5-5	TRBJ1-2	NA	TGTGCCAGCAGCTTGCTCCGGGACAAATTTGTGGACTACACCTTC	CASSLLRDKFVDYTF
TRBD1	TRBV7-3	TRBJ2-7	NA	TGTGCCAGCAGCTTAACTGCAGGGGGCGAGCAGTACTTC	CASSLTAGGEQYF
NA	TRBV7-9	TRBJ1-3	NA	TGTGCCAGCCAGTTGGGGCAAAGCTCTGGAAACACCATATATTTT	CASQLGQSSGNTIYF
NA	TRBV27	TRBJ1-5	NA	TGTGCCAGCAGTCGAAGACAGTACAATCAGCCCCAGCATTTT	CASSRRQYNQPQHF